This T cell receptor (beta chain) was sequenced for a study of shared clonotypes between healthy human individuals. Comment on this clone: Antigen: not known.

The germline CDR1 and CDR2 sequences are SGHTA and FQGNSA. This CDR3 contains 15 residues. Losses at the gene ends were 4 bases for V and 2 bases for J; bases not matched to a gene: 8. Here immunoSEQ multiplex PCR was the method, and the copy in TCRdb shows in-frame clones only, minus some. Seen here are roughly 700,000 clones, around two thirds observed once, and the top ten hold approximately 1.6%. General observations from the study: Naive subsets generally had larger estimated richness than memory subsets.

The genes are TRBV7-2 and TRBJ2-7, with 7 bases that match TRBD2. Material for sequencing was memory CD4+ T cells sorted from blood. Described subset: CD45RA-negative fraction. The sequence was collected from a young woman in good health. CDR3 nucleotide sequence: TGTGCCAGCAGCTCGCGGGAGTTCGGTACCTACGAGCAGTACTTC. It codes for CASSSREFGTYEQYF. Full variable domain (missing parts from reference TRBV7-2 and TRBJ2-7): GAGVSQSPSNKVTEKGKDVELRCDPISGHTALYWYRQSLGQGLEFLIYFQGNSAPDKSGLPSDRFSAERTGGSVSTLTIQRTQQEDSAVYLCASSSREFGTYEQYFGPGTRLTVT.